The T cell receptor beta chain under discussion was sequenced for a study of PD-1 blockade in classical Hodgkin lymphoma. Produced via immunoSEQ multiplex PCR; TCRdb's table is partial and in-frame only. The data show fewer than 20,000 clones, roughly 79% seen once. The time point: cycle 4 day 1 (C4D1), after less than 7 weeks of nivolumab. After autologous stem cell transplantation all patients relapsed, and prior brentuximab vedotin exposure differed between cohorts. Purification of CD4+ T cells from thawed PBMCs was performed via magnetic negative selection. When best responses were assessed, they were complete response, partial response or progressive disease. Worth noting for this clone: Its antigen is currently unknown.

Whole-study findings and limits: The diversity seen at baseline in complete responders resembled that of newly diagnosed patients. TCR diversity rose significantly by C4D1 in CD4+ but not CD8+ cells. Diminished baseline TCR diversity has been reported in newly diagnosed patients relative to healthy donors.

The sample consisted of CD4+ T cells from blood, taken before the fourth cycle of nivolumab. The TCR originated in a human donor with classical Hodgkin lymphoma.

The chain's CDR3 is CASSPERLGGETQYF. CDR3 nucleotides: TGCGCCAGCAGCCCCGAGAGGCTGGGCGGAGAGACCCAGTACTTC. The chain carries TRBV5-1 and TRBJ2-5; D gene uncertain. CDR1 is SGHRS and CDR2 is YFSETQ in the germline V gene. The CDR3 sequence is 15 residues long. V dropped 4 bases and J dropped 4 bases, with 17 bases sitting between them.